Below, 8 T cell receptor beta chains from the same sample are listed, as sequenced in a study of blood T cell repertoires in COVID-19 (dated by TCRdb to 2020 to 2022). The library was made by the immunoSEQ multiplex PCR assay. Entries here come from immuneACCESS through TCRdb and include only in-frame sequences with V and J called. Some clones fail to appear in such tables; in the studies checked, an unresolved V gene covers under half of the shortfall, and the cause of the remainder is unknown. Present in this sample are 300,000 to 350,000 clones, about nine tenths of which were seen just once. Jointly, the top ten make up less than 2.5% of the sample. Sequencing used peripheral blood. The source is a man in his late teens or twenties with active or convalescent COVID-19.

V gene TRBV18 combines with J gene TRBJ2-1; 9 nucleotides match TRBD2. Looked up from germline, CDR1 is KGHSH and CDR2 is LQKENI. J lost 0 bases, V lost 3 bases, and 3 bases had no gene match. The CDR3 has 16 amino acids. Written as DNA, the CDR3 is TGTGCCAGCTCACCTCAAGCGGGAGGCTCCTACAATGAGCAGTTCTTC. Its translation: CASSPQAGGSYNEQFF.

CDR3 coding DNA: TGTGCCAGCAGACTACAGGGGGCGCGGGGGGATACGCAGTATTTT. Encoded protein: CASRLQGARGDTQYF. This chain links TRBV6-5 with TRBJ2-3; 9 nucleotides match TRBD1. The CDR3 totals 15 residues. J was trimmed by 6 bases and V by 6 bases; bases with no gene match: 10. From germline, CDR1 is MNHEY and CDR2 SVGAGI.

The genes are TRBV6-5 and TRBJ2-7, with TRBD1 as a possible D gene (6 bases). Per germline, CDR1 MNHEY and CDR2 SVGAGI. The CDR3 length is 14 residues. V gave up 2 bases and J gave up 5 bases, with 13 bases separating them. As DNA, the CDR3 is TGTGCCAGCAGTTACGGGCTTGGGACACACGAGCAGTACTTC. Its translation: CASSYGLGTHEQYF.

This clone was found once. V gene TRBV6-2 or TRBV6-3 combines with J gene TRBJ1-2; 8 nucleotides agree with TRBD1. V was pared by 6 bases and J by 3 bases, with 3 bases of the junction left unmatched. The CDR3 is 13 residues long. The germline gives CDR1 MNHEY, CDR2 SVGEGT. CDR3 sequence: CASSPTGDYGYTF. The CDR3 DNA sequence: TGTGCCAGCAGCCCGACAGGGGACTATGGCTACACCTTC.

The gene calls are TRBV9 and TRBJ1-1; D possibly corresponds to TRBD1 (5 bases). The CDR3 is 14 residues long. The germline V gene has CDR1 SGDLS and CDR2 YYNGEE. The V gene lost 0 bases and the J gene lost 6 bases, with 12 bases spanning the gap. The CDR3 loop is CASSVVRGVAEAFF. The CDR3 DNA reads TGTGCCAGCAGCGTAGTGCGGGGGGTGGCTGAAGCTTTCTTT.

V is TRBV27 and J is TRBJ2-6; D is unclear. Germline CDR1 reads MNHEY; CDR2 reads SMNVEV (reference sequence). With 3 bases removed from V and 0 bases from J, the gap between germline ends came to 6 bases. This CDR3 comprises 15 residues. The CDR3 region is CASSFIYSGANVLTF. The CDR3 nucleotides read TGTGCCAGCAGTTTTATCTACTCTGGGGCCAACGTCCTGACTTTC.

This clone was found once. V usage is TRBV27 and J usage is TRBJ2-3; the D gene is possibly TRBD2 (6 bases). This CDR3 is built from 15 residues. The V and J ends lost 4 bases and 2 bases respectively, with 13 bases between them. Germline CDR1 and CDR2: MNHEY and SMNVEV (reference sequence). In DNA, the CDR3 is TGTGCCAGCAGTTCCCGCGGGACTTACACAGATACGCAGTATTTT. Amino acid sequence: CASSSRGTYTDTQYF.

A word on this clone: This specimen includes other DNA sequences encoding the same CDR3. This rearrangement joins TRBV19 to TRBJ2-7; perhaps TRBD1 as D (5 bases). This CDR3 has 13 amino acids. Trimming cost V 5 bases and J 0 bases, with 8 bases left between them. CDR1 LNHDA and CDR2 SQIVND come from the germline V gene (reference sequence). CDR3 DNA sequence: TGTGCCAGTAGTCCAGGGTCCTCCTACGAGCAGTACTTC. It encodes CASSPGSSYEQYF.